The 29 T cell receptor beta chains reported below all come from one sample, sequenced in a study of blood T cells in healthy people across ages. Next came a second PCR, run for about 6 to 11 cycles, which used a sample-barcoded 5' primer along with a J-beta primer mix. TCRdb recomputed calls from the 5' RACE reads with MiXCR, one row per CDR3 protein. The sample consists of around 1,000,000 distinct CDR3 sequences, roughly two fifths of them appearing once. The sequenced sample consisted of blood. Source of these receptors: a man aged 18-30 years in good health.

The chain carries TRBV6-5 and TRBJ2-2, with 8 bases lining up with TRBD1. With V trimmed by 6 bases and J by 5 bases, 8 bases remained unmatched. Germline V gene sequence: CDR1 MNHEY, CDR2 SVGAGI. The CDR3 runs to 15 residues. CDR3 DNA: TGTGCCAGCAGAGACAGGGGACGTCGAACCGGGGAGCTGTTTTTT. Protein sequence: CASRDRGRRTGELFF.

The CDR3 nucleotides are TGTGCCACCAGGGATGAGCACTCCTTCACCTATGAGCAGTTCTTC. As protein: CATRDEHSFTYEQFF. The V and J genes are TRBV15 and TRBJ2-1; D is unclear. The CDR3 has 15 amino acids. Trimming took off 6 bases at V and 8 bases at J, with 20 bases between the two ends. From germline, CDR1 is LNHNV and CDR2 YYDKDF (reference sequence). The full variable domain, completed using reference TRBV15 and TRBJ2-1, is DAMVIQNPRYQVTQFGKPVTLSCSQTLNHNVMYWYQQKSSQAPKLLFHYYDKDFNNEADTPDNFQSRRPNTSFCFLDIRSPGLGDTAMYLCATRDEHSFTYEQFFGPGTRLTVL.

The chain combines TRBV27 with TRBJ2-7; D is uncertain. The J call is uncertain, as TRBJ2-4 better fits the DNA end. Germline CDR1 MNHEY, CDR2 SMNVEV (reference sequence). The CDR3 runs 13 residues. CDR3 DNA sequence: TGTGCCAGCAGTTTATCGGGTGAAAACATTCAGTACTTC. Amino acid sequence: CASSLSGENIQYF.

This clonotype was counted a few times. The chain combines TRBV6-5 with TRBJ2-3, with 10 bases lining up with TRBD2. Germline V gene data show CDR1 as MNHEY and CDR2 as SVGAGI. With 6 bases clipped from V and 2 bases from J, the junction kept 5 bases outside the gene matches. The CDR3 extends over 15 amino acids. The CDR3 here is CASRYLAGDTDTQYF. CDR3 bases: TGTGCCAGCAGATATCTAGCGGGGGACACAGATACGCAGTATTTT.

The CDR3 region is CASSFQGQGNGELFF. The CDR3 DNA sequence: TGCGCCAGCAGCTTCCAAGGACAGGGGAACGGGGAGCTGTTTTTT. The chain links TRBV5-1 to TRBJ2-2; TRBD1 matches 9 bases. The length of the CDR3 is 15 residues. Trimming at V came to 2 bases and at J to 7 bases, leaving 6 bases not matched to a gene. Germline values: CDR1 SGHRS, CDR2 YFSETQ.

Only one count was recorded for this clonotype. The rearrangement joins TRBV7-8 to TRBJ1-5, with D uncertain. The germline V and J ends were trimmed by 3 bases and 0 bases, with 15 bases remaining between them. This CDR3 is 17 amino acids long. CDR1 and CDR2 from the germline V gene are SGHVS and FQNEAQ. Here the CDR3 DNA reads TGTGCCAGCAGCTTCGCTCGGGGAGCTAATAGCAATCAGCCCCAGCATTTT. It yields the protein CASSFARGANSNQPQHF.

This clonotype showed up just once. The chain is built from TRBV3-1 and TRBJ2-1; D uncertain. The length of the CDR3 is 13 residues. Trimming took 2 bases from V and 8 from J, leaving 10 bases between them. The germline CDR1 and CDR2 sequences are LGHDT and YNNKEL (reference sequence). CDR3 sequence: CASSQRAKHEQFF. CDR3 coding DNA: TGTGCCAGCAGCCAACGGGCCAAACATGAGCAGTTCTTC.

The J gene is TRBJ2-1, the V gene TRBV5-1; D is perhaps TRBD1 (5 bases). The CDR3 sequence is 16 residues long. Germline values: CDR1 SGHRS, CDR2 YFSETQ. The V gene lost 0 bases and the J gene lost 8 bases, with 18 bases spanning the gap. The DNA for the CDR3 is TGCGCCAGCAGCTTGGCCTGGGGCGAGTCAGGCTATGAGCAGTTCTTC. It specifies CASSLAWGESGYEQFF.

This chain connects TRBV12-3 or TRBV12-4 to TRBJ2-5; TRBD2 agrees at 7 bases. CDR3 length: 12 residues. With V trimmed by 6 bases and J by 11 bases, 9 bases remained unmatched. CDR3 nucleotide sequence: TGTGCCAGCAGGAGCGGGGTACTGGAGCAGTACTTC. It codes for CASRSGVLEQYF.

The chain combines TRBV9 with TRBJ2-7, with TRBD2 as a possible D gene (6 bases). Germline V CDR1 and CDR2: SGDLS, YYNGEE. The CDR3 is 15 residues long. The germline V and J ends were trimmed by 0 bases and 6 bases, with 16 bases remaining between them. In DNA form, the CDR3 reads TGTGCCAGCAGCGTAGGAGTCGGGGGTCGGGGCGAGCAGTACTTC. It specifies CASSVGVGGRGEQYF.

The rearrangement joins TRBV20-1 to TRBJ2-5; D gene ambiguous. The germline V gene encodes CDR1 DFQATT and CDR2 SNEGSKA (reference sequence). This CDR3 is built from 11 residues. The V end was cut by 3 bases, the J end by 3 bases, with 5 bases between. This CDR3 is CSARAEETQYF. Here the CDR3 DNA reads TGCAGTGCTAGGGCCGAAGAGACCCAGTACTTC.

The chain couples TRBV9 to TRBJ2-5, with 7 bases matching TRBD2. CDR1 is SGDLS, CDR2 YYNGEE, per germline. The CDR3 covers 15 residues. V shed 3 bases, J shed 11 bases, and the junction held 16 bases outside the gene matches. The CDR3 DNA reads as TGTGCCAGCAGCGAAGAAAGCGGGGTGGGCAATGAGCAGTACTTC. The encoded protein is CASSEESGVGNEQYF.

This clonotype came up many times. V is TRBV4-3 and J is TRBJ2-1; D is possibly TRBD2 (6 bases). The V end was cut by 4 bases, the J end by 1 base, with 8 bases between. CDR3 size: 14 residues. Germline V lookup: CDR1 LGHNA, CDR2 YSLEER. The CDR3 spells CASSRGTSYNEQFF. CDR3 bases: TGCGCCAGCAGCCGTGGGACTTCCTACAATGAGCAGTTCTTC.

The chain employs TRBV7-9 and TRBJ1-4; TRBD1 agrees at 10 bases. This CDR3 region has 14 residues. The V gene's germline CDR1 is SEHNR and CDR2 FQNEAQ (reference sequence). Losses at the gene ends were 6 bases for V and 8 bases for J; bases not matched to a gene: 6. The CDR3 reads CASRAGTGDEKLFF. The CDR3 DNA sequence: TGTGCCAGCAGGGCCGGGACAGGGGACGAAAAACTGTTTTTT.

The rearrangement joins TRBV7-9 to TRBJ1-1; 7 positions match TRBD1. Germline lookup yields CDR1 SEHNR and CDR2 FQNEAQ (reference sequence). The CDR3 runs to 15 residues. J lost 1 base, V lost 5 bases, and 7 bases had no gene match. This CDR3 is CASSPKTGSNTEAFF. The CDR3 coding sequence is TGTGCCAGCAGCCCTAAGACAGGGTCGAACACTGAAGCTTTCTTT.

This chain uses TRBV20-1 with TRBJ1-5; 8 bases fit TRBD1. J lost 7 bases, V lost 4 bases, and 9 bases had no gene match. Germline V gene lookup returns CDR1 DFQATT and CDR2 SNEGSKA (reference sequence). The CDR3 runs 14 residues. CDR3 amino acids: CSATPGTGGQPQHF. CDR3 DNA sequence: TGCAGTGCTACACCCGGGACAGGAGGACAGCCCCAGCATTTT.

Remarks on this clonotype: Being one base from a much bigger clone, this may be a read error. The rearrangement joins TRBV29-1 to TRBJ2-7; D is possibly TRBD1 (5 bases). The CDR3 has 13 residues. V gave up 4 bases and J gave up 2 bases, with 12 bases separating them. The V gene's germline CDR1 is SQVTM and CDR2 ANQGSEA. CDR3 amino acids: CSVGAVGAYEQYF. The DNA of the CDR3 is TGCAGCGTTGGGGCAGTAGGGGCCTACGAGCAGTACTTC.

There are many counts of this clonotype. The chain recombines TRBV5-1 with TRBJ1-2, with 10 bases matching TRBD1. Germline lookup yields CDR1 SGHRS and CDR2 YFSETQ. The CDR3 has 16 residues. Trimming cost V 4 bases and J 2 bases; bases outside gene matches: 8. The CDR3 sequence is CASSISGTGANYGYTF. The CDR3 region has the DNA TGCGCCAGCAGCATATCCGGGACAGGGGCAAACTATGGCTACACCTTC.

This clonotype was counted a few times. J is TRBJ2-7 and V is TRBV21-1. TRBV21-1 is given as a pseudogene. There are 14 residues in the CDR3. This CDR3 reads CASSKDRNSYEQYF. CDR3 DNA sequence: TGTGCCAGCAGCAAGGACAGGAACTCCTACGAGCAGTACTTC.

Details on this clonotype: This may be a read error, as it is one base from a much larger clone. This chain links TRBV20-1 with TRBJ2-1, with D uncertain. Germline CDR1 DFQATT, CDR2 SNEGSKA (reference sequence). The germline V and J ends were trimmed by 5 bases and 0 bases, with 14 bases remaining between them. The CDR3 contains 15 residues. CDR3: CSAGRGLSSYNEQFF. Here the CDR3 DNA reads TGCAGTGCTGGAAGAGGCCTTAGCTCCTACAATGAGCAGTTCTTC.

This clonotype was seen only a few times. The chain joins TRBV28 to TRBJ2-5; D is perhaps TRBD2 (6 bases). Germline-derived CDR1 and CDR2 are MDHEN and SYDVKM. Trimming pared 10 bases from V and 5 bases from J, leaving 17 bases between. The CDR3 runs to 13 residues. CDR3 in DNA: TGTGCCATCAGAGGGTCGGGAGTTGAGACCCAGTACTTC. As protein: CAIRGSGVETQYF.

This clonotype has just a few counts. The CDR3 loop reads CASSQRFRANEKLFF. The CDR3 nucleotides are TGCGCCAGCAGCCAGAGGTTCCGGGCTAATGAAAAACTGTTTTTT. This chain links TRBV4-3 with TRBJ1-4; D unresolved. V lost 3 bases and J 3 bases, leaving 11 bases between the germline ends. This CDR3 contains 15 residues. The germline V gene encodes CDR1 LGHNA and CDR2 YSLEER.

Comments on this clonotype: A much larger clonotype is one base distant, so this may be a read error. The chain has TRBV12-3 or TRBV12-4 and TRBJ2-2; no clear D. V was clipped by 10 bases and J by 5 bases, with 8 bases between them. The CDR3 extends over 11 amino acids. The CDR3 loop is CANRETGELFF. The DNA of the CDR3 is TGTGCCAACCGCGAAACCGGGGAGCTGTTTTTT.

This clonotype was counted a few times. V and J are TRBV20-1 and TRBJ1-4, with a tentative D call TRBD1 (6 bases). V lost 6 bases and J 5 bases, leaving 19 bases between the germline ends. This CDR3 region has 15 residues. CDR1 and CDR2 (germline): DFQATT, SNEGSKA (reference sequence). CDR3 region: CSAPLTGARNEKLFF. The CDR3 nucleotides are TGCAGTGCACCCCTCACGGGGGCTCGGAATGAAAAACTGTTTTTT.

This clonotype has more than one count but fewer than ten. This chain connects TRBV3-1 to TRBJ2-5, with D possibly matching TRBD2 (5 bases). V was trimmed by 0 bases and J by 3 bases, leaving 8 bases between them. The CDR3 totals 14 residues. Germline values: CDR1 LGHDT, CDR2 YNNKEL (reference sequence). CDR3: CASSQDSGKETQYF. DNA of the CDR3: TGTGCCAGCAGCCAAGATTCGGGAAAAGAGACCCAGTACTTC.

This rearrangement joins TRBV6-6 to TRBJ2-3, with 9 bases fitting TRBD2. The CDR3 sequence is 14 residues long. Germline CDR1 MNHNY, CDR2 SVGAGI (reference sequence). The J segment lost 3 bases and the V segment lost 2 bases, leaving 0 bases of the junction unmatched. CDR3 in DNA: TGTGCCAGCAGTTACGCGGGGGGGACAGATACGCAGTATTTT. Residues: CASSYAGGTDTQYF.

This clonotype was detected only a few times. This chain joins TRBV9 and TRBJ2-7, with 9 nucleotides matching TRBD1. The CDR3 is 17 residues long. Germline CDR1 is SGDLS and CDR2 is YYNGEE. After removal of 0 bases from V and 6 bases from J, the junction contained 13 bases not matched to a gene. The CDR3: CASSVEGGQGIYREQYF. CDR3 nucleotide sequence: TGTGCCAGCAGCGTAGAAGGAGGACAGGGGATCTATCGCGAGCAGTACTTC.

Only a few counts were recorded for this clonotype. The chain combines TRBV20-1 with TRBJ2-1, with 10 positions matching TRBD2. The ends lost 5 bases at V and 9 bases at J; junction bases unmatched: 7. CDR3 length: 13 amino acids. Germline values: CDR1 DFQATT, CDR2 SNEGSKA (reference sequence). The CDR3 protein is CSAPRTSGAEQFF. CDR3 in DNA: TGCAGTGCTCCACGGACTAGCGGAGCTGAGCAGTTCTTC.

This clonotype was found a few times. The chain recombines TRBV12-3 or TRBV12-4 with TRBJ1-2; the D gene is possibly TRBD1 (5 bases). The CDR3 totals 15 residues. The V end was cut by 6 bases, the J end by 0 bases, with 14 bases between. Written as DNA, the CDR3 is TGTGCCAGCAGCCAACCGGGACTCCCTAACTATGGCTACACCTTC. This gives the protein CASSQPGLPNYGYTF.